A single sample is the source of the 26 T cell receptor beta chains below, sequenced in a study of T cells in Graves' hyperthyroidism and ophthalmopathy. RNA transcripts were the template for amplifying TCR beta CDR3 regions. The TCR CDR3 was amplified in a first-round RT-PCR using the HTBI primer set. Via MiXCR, TCRdb re-called the multiplex PCR reads, giving one row per CDR3 protein. This repertoire shows approximately 490,000 distinct CDR3 sequences, about 22% found once; its top ten account for approximately 54%. The source material was blood. The receptors were gathered from an older woman with Graves' ophthalmopathy.

The chain carries TRBV13 and TRBJ2-1; tentative D call: TRBD2 (5 bases). Per germline, CDR1 PRHDT and CDR2 FYEKMQ (reference sequence). The CDR3 spans 16 residues. Between the trimmed V and J ends, which lost 5 bases and 4 bases, there was a span of 18 bases. CDR3 loop: CASSPPMGVGYNEQFF. DNA for the CDR3: TGTGCCAGCAGCCCCCCCATGGGAGTAGGGTACAATGAGCAGTTCTTC.

This clonotype showed up many times. The V call is TRBV7-2, the J call TRBJ2-7; no clear D gene. Germline V gene data show CDR1 as SGHTA and CDR2 as FQGNSA. Trimming removed 0 bases at V and 3 bases at J, with 9 bases between. This CDR3 has 14 residues. DNA of the CDR3: TGTGCCAGCAGCTTAGCGGTCCACAGCTACGAGCAGTACTTC. Its protein is CASSLAVHSYEQYF.

This clonotype was counted only a few times. This chain joins TRBV25-1 and TRBJ2-1; tentative D call: TRBD1 (6 bases). CDR3 size: 11 residues. The germline V and J ends were trimmed by 5 bases and 9 bases, with 8 bases remaining between them. Per the germline V gene, CDR1 is MGHDK and CDR2 is SYGVNS. CDR3 amino acids: CASSQQGEQFF. CDR3 bases: TGTGCCAGCAGTCAACAGGGTGAGCAGTTCTTC.

This clonotype was counted a few times. The V and J genes are TRBV27 and TRBJ1-1; D may be TRBD1 (6 bases). The germline V gene has CDR1 MNHEY and CDR2 SMNVEV (reference sequence). V was pared by 6 bases and J by 8 bases, with 16 bases between. The CDR3 extends over 13 amino acids. CDR3 amino acids: CASRLTGTSEAFF. Written as DNA, the CDR3 is TGTGCCAGCAGACTGACAGGTACCTCCGAAGCTTTCTTT.

The CDR3 DNA follows: TGTGCCAGCAGTTACTCGAGGGTGAGCTCTGGGGCCAACGTCCTGACTTTC. Its protein product is CASSYSRVSSGANVLTF. This chain links TRBV6-5 with TRBJ2-6; a possible D gene is TRBD2 (5 bases). Germline CDR1 reads MNHEY; CDR2 reads SVGAGI. This CDR3 has 17 residues. Trimming pared 0 bases from V and 0 bases from J, leaving 9 bases between.

Turning to this clonotype: This sequence may be a read error, since a much larger clone differs from it by one base. This chain uses TRBV5-1 with TRBJ2-1, with TRBD1 as a possible D gene (5 bases). Germline values: CDR1 SGHRS, CDR2 YFSETQ. The CDR3 sequence is 12 residues long. CDR3 loop: CAGSLEGVEQFF. In DNA, the CDR3 is TGCGCCGGCAGCTTGGAAGGGGTTGAGCAGTTCTTC.

The table lists this clonotype with many counts. J is TRBJ2-3 and V is TRBV29-1; D is ambiguous. CDR3 size: 14 residues. From germline, CDR1 is SQVTM and CDR2 ANQGSEA. V shed 4 bases and J shed 4 bases, with 15 bases lying between them. The CDR3 nucleotides read TGCAGCGTTGGAGCTTTACCCAGCGCAGATACGCAGTATTTT. Its protein product is CSVGALPSADTQYF.

This chain links TRBV6-5 with TRBJ1-1; D gene ambiguous. Germline CDR1 and CDR2: MNHEY and SVGAGI. Trimming cost V 2 bases and J 1 base, with 11 bases left between them. The CDR3 consists of 15 residues. CDR3 protein: CASSYRRLQNTEAFF. Here the CDR3 DNA reads TGTGCCAGCAGTTACCGGCGACTCCAGAACACTGAAGCTTTCTTT.

As concerns this clonotype: This may be a read error: a much more frequent sequence differs by one nucleotide. The chain employs TRBV12-3 or TRBV12-4 and TRBJ2-3; D tentatively reads TRBD1 or TRBD2 (5 bases each). The CDR3 has 13 amino acids. V was cut by 3 bases and J by 4 bases, with 8 bases left in between. The CDR3 sequence: CASSLGESDTQYF. CDR3 in DNA: TGTGCCAGCAGTTTGGGGGAGTCAGATACGCAGTATTTT.

Points on this clonotype: One end of the junction varies from germline; a read error may be responsible. The gene calls are TRBV7-3 and TRBJ2-5; D gene unclear. Germline assignment: CDR1 SGHTA and CDR2 FQGTGA. The CDR3 length is 13 residues. The CDR3 nucleotides read TGTGCCAGCAGCCTAGGAATGGAAGAGGCCCAGTACTTC. Residues: CASSLGMEEAQYF.

This clonotype was recorded a few times. The chain recombines TRBV24-1 with TRBJ2-5; 8 nucleotides align to TRBD2. V shed 3 bases and J 4 bases; nucleotides not matched to a gene: 0. Germline V gives CDR1 KGHDR, CDR2 SFDVKD. The CDR3 totals 13 residues. This CDR3 reads CATSDSGRETQYF. CDR3 coding DNA: TGTGCCACCAGTGATAGCGGGAGAGAGACCCAGTACTTC.

The table lists this clonotype with many counts. V usage is TRBV2 and J usage is TRBJ2-3; 7 bases are shared with TRBD2. V lost 3 bases to trimming and J lost 0 bases; unmatched junction nucleotides: 3. The CDR3 loop spans 15 amino acids. Germline values: CDR1 SNHLY, CDR2 FYNNEI. The CDR3 DNA sequence: TGTGCCAGCAGTGACAGCGGGACTAGCACAGATACGCAGTATTTT. Translation gives CASSDSGTSTDTQYF. The full variable domain, completed using reference TRBV2 and TRBJ2-3, is EPEVTQTPSHQVTQMGQEVILRCVPISNHLYFYWYRQILGQKVEFLVSFYNNEISEKSEIFDDQFSVERPDGSNFTLKIRSTKLEDSAMYFCASSDSGTSTDTQYFGPGTRLTVL.

The chain links TRBV5-4 to TRBJ1-1, with a possible D match to TRBD1 (6 bases). This CDR3 is 15 amino acids long. Germline CDR1 is SGHNT and CDR2 is YYREEE (reference sequence). Trimming shortened V by 3 bases and J by 0 bases, and 12 bases separated the two germline ends. The CDR3 region has the DNA TGTGCCAGCAGCTCGAGAGACAGGATGAACACTGAAGCTTTCTTT. Its protein is CASSSRDRMNTEAFF.

V and J are TRBV6-9 and TRBJ2-7; no definite D call. The CDR3 length is 15 residues. Germline V gives CDR1 MNHGY, CDR2 SVAAGI. With 4 bases removed from V and 6 bases from J, the gap between germline ends came to 19 bases. In DNA, the CDR3 is TGTGCCAGCAGTTCCTCCCGGCACATCTACGGCGAGCAGTACTTC. Translated, it gives CASSSSRHIYGEQYF.

This clonotype was detected only a few times. V and J are TRBV6-1 and TRBJ1-2; D is perhaps TRBD1 (6 bases). CDR3 length equals 12 residues. CDR1 is MNHNS, CDR2 SASEGT, per germline. V lost 6 bases and J 8 bases, leaving 13 bases between the germline ends. The CDR3 DNA sequence: TGTGCCAGCAGACAGGGAGCGGGCGGCTACACCTTC. Encoded protein: CASRQGAGGYTF.

V gene TRBV20-1 combines with J gene TRBJ1-6; D is perhaps TRBD1 (5 bases). Germline values: CDR1 DFQATT, CDR2 SNEGSKA (reference sequence). V lost 4 bases to trimming and J lost 0 bases, with 13 bases between them. The CDR3 covers 16 residues. The CDR3 region has the DNA TGCAGTGCTAAAAACAGGATAAGCTCCTATAATTCACCCCTCCACTTT. The encoded protein is CSAKNRISSYNSPLHF.

At least ten counts were recorded for this clonotype. The rearrangement uses TRBV28 and TRBJ2-1, with TRBD2 matching over 9 bases. V gave up 5 bases and J gave up 0 bases; unmatched junction bases: 5. Germline assignment: CDR1 MDHEN and CDR2 SYDVKM. The CDR3 has 16 residues. CDR3 coding DNA: TGTGCCAGCAGTCAAAGACTAGCGGCCTCCTACAATGAGCAGTTCTTC. This sequence encodes CASSQRLAASYNEQFF.

The rearrangement links TRBV7-2 to TRBJ2-7; D is possibly TRBD2 (5 bases). Germline values: CDR1 SGHTA, CDR2 FQGNSA. CDR3 size: 16 residues. V was trimmed by 4 bases and J by 0 bases, leaving 16 bases between them. The CDR3 loop is CASSSSSGPYSYEQYF. In DNA, the CDR3 is TGTGCCAGCAGCTCCTCAAGCGGACCCTACTCCTACGAGCAGTACTTC.

This clonotype was picked up many times. The V gene is TRBV28, the J gene TRBJ2-7; D tentatively fits TRBD1 or TRBD2 (5 bases each). V lost 5 bases and J 1 base, leaving 15 bases between the germline ends. This CDR3 is 15 amino acids long. CDR1 and CDR2 (germline): MDHEN, SYDVKM. The CDR3 loop is CASSDAPGRSYEQYF. CDR3 in DNA: TGTGCCAGCAGTGACGCCCCAGGGAGATCCTACGAGCAGTACTTC.

The chain joins TRBV4-1 to TRBJ1-6; the match to TRBD1 covers 7 bases. CDR3 length: 15 amino acids. The germline V gene encodes CDR1 MGHRA and CDR2 YSYEKL. V shed 0 bases, J shed 7 bases, and the junction held 3 bases outside the gene matches. This CDR3 reads CASSQEGGRNSPLHF. As DNA, the CDR3 is TGCGCCAGCAGCCAAGAAGGGGGCCGGAATTCACCCCTCCACTTT.

The chain couples TRBV20-1 to TRBJ2-1, with a weak D call TRBD1 (6 bases). V lost 0 bases and J 2 bases, leaving 11 bases between the germline ends. The V gene's germline CDR1 is DFQATT and CDR2 SNEGSKA (reference sequence). The CDR3 is made up of 15 amino acids. The CDR3 loop is CSARDSRTAYNEQFF. CDR3 DNA sequence: TGCAGTGCTAGAGATAGCCGGACAGCCTACAATGAGCAGTTCTTC.

This clonotype appeared a few times. This sequence joins TRBV12-3 or TRBV12-4 and TRBJ2-2; D is perhaps TRBD2 (6 bases). Between the trimmed V and J ends, which lost 6 bases and 4 bases, there was a span of 12 bases. The CDR3 is 14 residues long. CDR3 sequence reads: CASRRDWGTGELFF. The CDR3 coding sequence is TGTGCCAGCAGACGGGACTGGGGCACCGGGGAGCTGTTTTTT.

The gene calls are TRBV4-3 and TRBJ1-4, with 7 positions matching TRBD1. Losses at the gene ends were 0 bases for V and 8 bases for J; bases not matched to a gene: 6. CDR1 is LGHNA and CDR2 is YSLEER in the germline V gene. The CDR3 runs 15 residues. In nucleotides, the CDR3 is TGCGCCAGCAGCCAAGATGACAGGGCGGGGGAAAAACTGTTTTTT. Amino acid sequence: CASSQDDRAGEKLFF.

Ten or more counts support this clonotype. The V gene is TRBV7-2, the J gene TRBJ2-7, with unresolved D. V lost 3 bases to trimming and J lost 3 bases, with 9 bases between them. The CDR3 runs to 13 residues. Germline-derived CDR1 and CDR2 are SGHTA and FQGNSA. CDR3 DNA sequence: TGTGCCAGCAGCTTCGTACCGGGCTACGAGCAGTACTTC. It is translated as CASSFVPGYEQYF.

This rearrangement joins TRBV5-8 to TRBJ2-7; the D gene is possibly TRBD2 (5 bases). From germline, CDR1 is SGHTS and CDR2 YDEGEE. The CDR3 consists of 15 residues. V lost 4 bases and J 3 bases, leaving 17 bases between the germline ends. CDR3 bases: TGTGCCAGCAGCCCTGGTGGGAGTTCTGGCTACGAGCAGTACTTC. Translated, it gives CASSPGGSSGYEQYF.

This clonotype was recorded a few times. The CDR3 DNA reads as TGTGCCAGCAGCCCCCGTTTACAGGACGATGAAGCTTTCTTT. It yields the protein CASSPRLQDDEAFF. The J gene is TRBJ1-1, the V gene TRBV7-9; possible D gene TRBD1, 5 bases. In germline, CDR1 is SEHNR, CDR2 FQNEAQ (reference sequence). The CDR3 sequence is 14 residues long. V was shortened by 5 bases and J by 7 bases, with 17 bases between the two germline ends. The variable domain in full, completed from reference TRBV7-9 and TRBJ1-1, reads DTGVSQNPRHKITKRGQNVTFRCDPISEHNRLYWYRQTLGQGPEFLTYFQNEAQLEKSRLLSDRFSAERPKGSFSTLEIQRTEQGDSAMYLCASSPRLQDDEAFFGQGTRLTVV.